Following are 3 T cell receptor beta chains from one sample sequenced in a study of control samples from healthy donors and cancer patients (dated by TCRdb to about 2020). Receptor libraries were prepared by the immunoSEQ multiplex PCR assay. TCRdb re-hosts the immuneACCESS table, in-frame sequences only. Its copies lack some clones; in the studies checked, an unresolved V gene accounts for under half of them, and the cause for the rest is not known. This sample comprises around 170,000 clones, 80% to 90% of them detected only once. Roughly 5.3% of the sample is held by the ten biggest clonotypes. Sequenced sample: blood. The receptors shown here come from a woman aged 30 to 39 in good health.

CDR3 residues: CSASLSASGIGDTQYF. CDR3 DNA: TGCAGTGCTAGTTTGTCGGCTAGCGGGATTGGAGATACGCAGTATTTT. V usage is TRBV20-1 and J usage is TRBJ2-3, with 9 bases lining up with TRBD2. V was clipped by 3 bases and J by 5 bases; unmatched bases: 12. CDR1 and CDR2 from the germline V gene are DFQATT and SNEGSKA (reference sequence). The CDR3 extends over 16 amino acids.

This chain joins TRBV6-6 and TRBJ1-4; 7 positions agree with TRBD1. This CDR3 contains 15 residues. Germline V lookup: CDR1 MNHNY, CDR2 SVGAGI (reference sequence). The ends lost 4 bases at V and 5 bases at J; junction bases unmatched: 7. The CDR3 DNA reads TGTGCCAGCAGTTCTACGGGACAGACAAATGAAAAACTGTTTTTT. Translated: CASSSTGQTNEKLFF.

The V call is TRBV27, the J call TRBJ2-3, with unresolved D. Between the trimmed V and J ends, which lost 5 bases and 1 base, there was a span of 7 bases. CDR1 is MNHEY, CDR2 SMNVEV, per germline (reference sequence). CDR3 length equals 13 residues. The CDR3, as DNA: TGTGCCAGCAGTCGAACACGCACAGATACGCAGTATTTT. Residues: CASSRTRTDTQYF.